This TCR beta chain came from a study of blood T cell repertoires in COVID-19. On the study more broadly: Acute and convalescent COVID-19 specimens originated in the United States, Italy and Spain.

From germline, CDR1 is MNHEY and CDR2 SVGAGI. The CDR3 extends over 14 amino acids. V was shortened by 6 bases and J by 3 bases, with 15 bases between the two germline ends. Original handling: Researchers report that nucleated cell counts were estimated from reference gene primer amplification. TCRdb's table, derived via immunoSEQ multiplex PCR, lists solely in-frame clones and lacks some. Clone size and V and J calls were adopted from that table, with D and trimming inferred from the DNA. The repertoire holds about 440,000 clones, around nine tenths seen once, with approximately 4.5% in the top ten.

The sequencing sample was made of peripheral blood. This receptor was identified in a young woman with acute or convalescent COVID-19. This chain uses TRBV6-5 with TRBJ2-7; D is undetermined. The CDR3: CASRERSEYYEQYF. The DNA for the CDR3 is TGTGCCAGCAGGGAGAGGTCGGAATACTACGAGCAGTACTTC.